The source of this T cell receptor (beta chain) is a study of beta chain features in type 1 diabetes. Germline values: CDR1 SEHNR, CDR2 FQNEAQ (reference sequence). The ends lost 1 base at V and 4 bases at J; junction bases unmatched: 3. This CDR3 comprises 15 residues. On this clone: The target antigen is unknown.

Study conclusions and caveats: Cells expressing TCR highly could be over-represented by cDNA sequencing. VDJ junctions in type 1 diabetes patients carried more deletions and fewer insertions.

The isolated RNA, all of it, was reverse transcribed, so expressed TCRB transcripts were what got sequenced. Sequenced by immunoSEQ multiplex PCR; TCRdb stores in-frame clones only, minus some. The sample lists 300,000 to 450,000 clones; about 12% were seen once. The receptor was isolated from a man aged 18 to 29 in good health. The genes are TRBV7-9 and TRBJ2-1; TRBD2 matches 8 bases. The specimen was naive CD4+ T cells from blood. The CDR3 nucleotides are TGTGCCAGCAGCTTAGGGACTAGCTGGTACAATGAGCAGTTCTTC. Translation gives CASSLGTSWYNEQFF.